Listed here are 11 T cell receptor beta chains from one sample, sequenced in a study of molecular identifiers for immune sequencing clone quantification. TCRdb used MiXCR to reprocess the PCR reads, holding one entry per CDR3 protein. The sample consists of 490,000 or so distinct CDR3 sequences, about a fifth of them appearing once. The material sequenced was naive CD8+ T cells from blood, with Jurkat cell RNA spiked in. As to subset: FACS-sorted CD8+CD4-CCR7+CD45RA+ naive T cells. The receptors come from a human donor in good health. Some libraries in this study had Jurkat cell RNA spiked in.

The DNA of the CDR3 is TGTGCCAGCAGTCCCGACCCTACCCCTCCGACAGGGGGGCACGAGCAGTACTTC. Its protein product is CASSPDPTPPTGGHEQYF. The chain employs TRBV27 and TRBJ2-7, with 9 bases aligning to TRBD1. Germline loops: CDR1 MNHEY, CDR2 SMNVEV (reference sequence). The CDR3 length is 18 residues. The V segment lost 5 bases and the J segment 5 bases; nucleotides outside the gene matches: 19.

Ten or more counts support this clonotype. This sequence joins TRBV4-3 and TRBJ1-4; tentatively, D is TRBD1 (6 bases). V gave up 0 bases and J gave up 4 bases, with 12 bases separating them. Germline values: CDR1 LGHNA, CDR2 YSLEER. The CDR3 sequence is 16 residues long. CDR3 in amino acids: CASSQDQGMSNEKLFF. As DNA, the CDR3 is TGCGCCAGCAGCCAAGATCAGGGGATGAGTAATGAAAAACTGTTTTTT.

This clonotype was seen repeatedly, ten times or more. This chain uses TRBV28 with TRBJ2-3; D is undetermined. This CDR3 spans 15 amino acids. V dropped 11 bases and J dropped 0 bases, with 18 bases sitting between them. Germline V CDR1 and CDR2: MDHEN, SYDVKM. CDR3 sequence: CAAATLDQSTDTQYF. The CDR3 coding sequence is TGTGCCGCCGCAACCTTGGACCAAAGCACAGATACGCAGTATTTT. The full variable domain, in which reference TRBV28 and TRBJ2-3 provide the parts outside the CDR3, is DVKVTQSSRYLVKRTGEKVFLECVQDMDHENMFWYRQDPGLGLRLIYFSYDVKMKEKGDIPEGYSVSREKKERFSLILESASTNQTSMYLCAAATLDQSTDTQYFGPGTRLTVL.

This clonotype has at least ten counts. This chain connects TRBV20-1 to TRBJ1-1; maybe TRBD1 (6 bases). Germline V gene lookup returns CDR1 DFQATT and CDR2 SNEGSKA (reference sequence). CDR3 length equals 14 residues. V was cut by 3 bases and J by 6 bases, with 17 bases left in between. This chain's CDR3 is CSARLTRGFAEAFF. For the CDR3, the DNA is TGCAGTGCTAGGCTCACCAGGGGTTTCGCTGAAGCTTTCTTT.

The chain has TRBV11-2 and TRBJ2-2; no definite D call. Germline lookup yields CDR1 SGHAT and CDR2 FQNNGV. This CDR3 has 15 residues. The V gene lost 5 bases and the J gene lost 1 base, with 11 bases spanning the gap. The CDR3 reads CASSNAQLNTGELFF. The CDR3 DNA is TGTGCCAGCAGCAATGCACAGTTGAACACCGGGGAGCTGTTTTTT.

This clonotype has a count of ten or more. The chain is built from TRBV4-3 and TRBJ2-3; D perhaps matches TRBD1 (5 bases). This CDR3 has 16 amino acids. V dropped 0 bases and J dropped 3 bases, with 13 bases sitting between them. Germline assignment: CDR1 LGHNA and CDR2 YSLEER. CDR3 nucleotides: TGCGCCAGCAGCCAAGATGGGTTAAGGGGTACAGATACGCAGTATTTT. Its translation: CASSQDGLRGTDTQYF.

This clonotype was observed a handful of times. Here the CDR3 DNA reads TGTGCCAGCAGCCAAGATTGGCAGACCCAAGAGACCCAGTACTTC. Its protein is CASSQDWQTQETQYF. This chain connects TRBV3-1 to TRBJ2-5; no clear D. Trimming shortened V by 0 bases and J by 1 base, and 9 bases separated the two germline ends. CDR3 length: 15 residues. CDR1 and CDR2 from the germline V gene are LGHDT and YNNKEL (reference sequence).

This clonotype was seen many times. One junction end does not reproduce the germline sequence, and a read error may be involved. This sequence joins TRBV20-1 and TRBJ1-5; D unclear. CDR1 and CDR2 (germline): DFQATT, SNEGSKA (reference sequence). The CDR3 has 16 amino acids. The CDR3 reads CSAREGRNYSNHPQHF. The CDR3 nucleotides are TGCAGTGCTAGAGAAGGGCGGAATTATAGCAATCATCCCCAGCATTTT.

This clonotype was seen a few times. The chain links TRBV4-3 to TRBJ2-3; possibly TRBD1 or TRBD2 for D (5 bases each). The CDR3 loop spans 15 amino acids. Per germline, CDR1 LGHNA and CDR2 YSLEER. Between the trimmed V and J ends, which lost 1 base and 0 bases, there was a span of 8 bases. CDR3 sequence (DNA): TGCGCCAGCAGCCAAGGGGACGCTAGCACAGATACGCAGTATTTT. This gives the protein CASSQGDASTDTQYF.

This clonotype was counted ten times or more. CDR3 sequence: CASSLDAGPYNEQFF. The CDR3 DNA reads as TGTGCCAGCAGCTTAGATGCAGGCCCCTACAATGAGCAGTTCTTC. The chain combines TRBV7-9 with TRBJ2-1, with D uncertain. Per germline, CDR1 SEHNR and CDR2 FQNEAQ (reference sequence). Trimming took off 1 base at V and 2 bases at J, with 9 bases between the two ends. This CDR3 is built from 15 residues.

As to this clonotype: It may be a read error: a sequence one base away is much more abundant. J is TRBJ2-2 and V is TRBV29-1, with a weak D call TRBD2 (6 bases). Germline CDR1 is SQVTM and CDR2 is ANQGSEA. The CDR3 is 12 residues long. This CDR3 reads CSAVREAGELVF. In DNA, the CDR3 is TGCAGCGCGGTTAGGGAGGCCGGGGAGCTGGTTTTT.